The 22 T cell receptor beta chains below come from one sample, sequenced in a study of blood T cell repertoires in COVID-19. Some clones are missing from TCRdb's copy, which holds only in-frame ones; the method was immunoSEQ multiplex PCR. Among roughly 160,000 clones, about 87% were seen once, and the ten largest hold 3% to 4.5%. The sequenced material came from peripheral blood. The receptors here all came from an older woman who had recovered from COVID-19.

This CDR3 is CASSVSTDHYGYTF. The CDR3 DNA reads TGTGCCAGCAGCGTCTCGACAGACCACTATGGCTACACCTTC. The chain links TRBV9 to TRBJ1-2, with D possibly being TRBD1 (5 bases). V gave up 2 bases and J gave up 3 bases, with 11 bases separating them. CDR3 length equals 14 residues. Germline V lookup: CDR1 SGDLS, CDR2 YYNGEE.

This chain connects TRBV5-6 to TRBJ1-5, with TRBD1 as a possible D gene (6 bases). Germline CDR1 is SGHDT and CDR2 is YYEEEE. With 2 bases removed from V and 5 bases from J, the gap between germline ends came to 14 bases. CDR3 length: 15 residues. The CDR3 reads CASSFNKAGDQPQHF. CDR3 DNA sequence: TGTGCCAGCAGCTTCAATAAGGCAGGGGATCAGCCCCAGCATTTT.

This rearrangement joins TRBV14 to TRBJ2-3; no reliable D call. The CDR3 has 15 residues. Trimming removed 5 bases at V and 1 base at J, with 13 bases between. In germline, CDR1 is SGHDN, CDR2 FVKESK. CDR3 protein: CASSTTRGGTDTQYF. The CDR3 DNA follows: TGTGCCAGCAGCACCACCCGAGGAGGCACAGATACGCAGTATTTT.

The rearrangement joins TRBV6-4 to TRBJ2-1, with 11 bases identical to TRBD2. Germline V gene data show CDR1 as MRHNA and CDR2 as SNTAGT. This CDR3 spans 12 amino acids. V lost 4 bases to trimming and J lost 10 bases; unmatched junction nucleotides: 0. This chain's CDR3 is CASSASGGEQFF. The DNA for the CDR3 is TGTGCCAGCAGTGCTAGCGGGGGGGAGCAGTTCTTC.

The sample holds a few counts of this clone. The gene calls are TRBV7-9 and TRBJ1-5; D remains ambiguous. Trimming shortened V by 5 bases and J by 3 bases, and 11 bases separated the two germline ends. Per germline, CDR1 SEHNR and CDR2 FQNEAQ (reference sequence). CDR3 length: 14 residues. The chain's CDR3 is CASSAGRTNQPQHF. For the CDR3, the DNA is TGTGCCAGCAGCGCAGGCCGTACCAATCAGCCCCAGCATTTT. The variable domain in full, with the rest retrieved from reference TRBV7-9 and TRBJ1-5, is DTGVSQNPRHKITKRGQNVTFRCDPISEHNRLYWYRQTLGQGPEFLTYFQNEAQLEKSRLLSDRFSAERPKGSFSTLEIQRTEQGDSAMYLCASSAGRTNQPQHFGDGTRLSIL.

The V and J genes are TRBV2 and TRBJ1-2; no clear D. The CDR3 is 15 amino acids. Germline CDR1 reads SNHLY; CDR2 reads FYNNEI. The V gene lost 7 bases and the J gene lost 2 bases, with 17 bases spanning the gap. The CDR3 protein is CASNKMGVPNYGYTF. DNA of the CDR3: TGTGCCAGCAACAAAATGGGAGTCCCAAACTATGGCTACACCTTC.

CDR3 loop: CASSQDGSSYEQYF. The DNA of the CDR3 is TGCGCCAGCAGCCAAGACGGGAGCTCCTACGAGCAGTACTTC. The V gene is TRBV4-3, the J gene TRBJ2-7; tentative D call: TRBD2 (6 bases). CDR1 and CDR2 (germline): LGHNA, YSLEER. The CDR3 is 14 residues long. V was trimmed by 0 bases and J by 0 bases, leaving 6 bases between them.

V usage is TRBV5-4 and J usage is TRBJ1-6, with TRBD1 as a possible D gene (5 bases). The CDR3 runs to 14 residues. V lost 2 bases to trimming and J lost 7 bases, with 10 bases between them. CDR1 and CDR2 from the germline V gene are SGHNT and YYREEE (reference sequence). The CDR3 sequence: CASSFGGGNSPLHF. CDR3 nucleotides: TGTGCCAGCAGCTTCGGCGGGGGGAATTCACCCCTCCACTTT.

The rearrangement joins TRBV7-8 to TRBJ2-1; a possible D gene is TRBD2 (6 bases). The germline V and J ends were trimmed by 0 bases and 8 bases, with 11 bases remaining between them. Germline assignment: CDR1 SGHVS and CDR2 FQNEAQ. CDR3 size: 14 residues. The CDR3 DNA reads as TGTGCCAGCAGCTTAGCGCGGGGAGCTGATGAGCAGTTCTTC. Protein product: CASSLARGADEQFF.

V usage is TRBV18 and J usage is TRBJ1-3; possibly TRBD1 for D (5 bases). Germline V gene sequence: CDR1 KGHSH, CDR2 LQKENI. The ends were cut back, 2 bases at V and 6 bases at J, with 8 bases in the middle. The CDR3 loop spans 13 amino acids. This chain's CDR3 is CASSPGAENTIYF. The DNA of the CDR3 is TGTGCCAGCTCACCAGGGGCGGAAAACACCATATATTTT. The whole variable domain, filled in from reference TRBV18 and TRBJ1-3, reads NAGVMQNPRHLVRRRGQEARLRCSPMKGHSHVYWYRQLPEEGLKFMVYLQKENIIDESGMPKERFSAEFPKEGPSILRIQQVVRGDSAAYFCASSPGAENTIYFGEGSWLTVV.

J is TRBJ2-7 and V is TRBV21-1; the DNA was not used to check the table's D call, TRBD1. TRBV21-1 is given as a pseudogene. The CDR3 spans 14 residues. The CDR3 spells CASSKGAGPYEQYF. CDR3 sequence (DNA): TGTGCCAGCAGCAAAGGCGCAGGGCCCTACGAGCAGTACTTC.

V usage is TRBV4-1 and J usage is TRBJ1-2; D might be TRBD1 (5 bases). Trimming cost V 7 bases and J 4 bases, with 19 bases left between them. Germline V gives CDR1 MGHRA, CDR2 YSYEKL. The CDR3 covers 15 residues. CDR3 amino acids: CASNQPPKGLYGYTF. DNA of the CDR3: TGCGCCAGCAACCAGCCCCCGAAGGGGCTCTATGGCTACACCTTC.

The CDR3 here is CASSLRQGAYGNTIYF. CDR3 sequence (DNA): TGTGCCAGCAGCTTGCGTCAGGGGGCTTATGGAAACACCATATATTTT. The chain is built from TRBV5-6 and TRBJ1-3, with 8 nucleotides matching TRBD1. The germline V gene encodes CDR1 SGHDT and CDR2 YYEEEE. This CDR3 contains 16 residues. Unmatched junction bases numbered 6, after V lost 1 base and J lost 3 bases. The full variable domain, rest sourced from reference TRBV5-6 and TRBJ1-3, is DAGVTQSPTHLIKTRGQQVTLRCSPKSGHDTVSWYQQALGQGPQFIFQYYEEEERQRGNFPDRFSGHQFPNYSSELNVNALLLGDSALYLCASSLRQGAYGNTIYFGEGSWLTVV.

The V call is TRBV6-5, the J call TRBJ2-2; tentatively, D is TRBD2 (6 bases). CDR3 size: 14 residues. CDR1 MNHEY and CDR2 SVGAGI come from the germline V gene. Deletions cut 0 bases from V and 6 bases from J, with 8 bases between. In nucleotides, the CDR3 is TGTGCCAGCAGTTACTCGGCGGGGTCCGGGGAGCTGTTTTTT. Translating gives CASSYSAGSGELFF.

This clone was observed once. CDR3 coding DNA: TGTGCCAGCAGCCAAGGGTTCGGGGTTGACACTGAAGCTTTCTTT. As protein: CASSQGFGVDTEAFF. The chain links TRBV4-2 to TRBJ1-1; D is ambiguous. V was trimmed by 1 base and J by 3 bases, leaving 12 bases between them. Germline assignment: CDR1 LGHNA and CDR2 YNFKEQ. The CDR3 runs to 15 residues.

This clone was recorded only once. The chain combines TRBV9 with TRBJ2-1, with TRBD2 identical over 9 bases. Trimming removed 0 bases from V and 2 bases from J; junction bases left unmatched: 3. Looked up from germline, CDR1 is SGDLS and CDR2 is YYNGEE. The CDR3 contains 16 residues. DNA of the CDR3: TGTGCCAGCAGCGTAGTGGCTAGCGGGACCTACAATGAGCAGTTCTTC. It specifies CASSVVASGTYNEQFF. Combining the CDR3 with reference TRBV9 and TRBJ2-1 gives the whole variable domain DSGVTQTPKHLITATGQRVTLRCSPRSGDLSVYWYQQSLDQGLQFLIQYYNGEERAKGNILERFSAQQFPDLHSELNLSSLELGDSALYFCASSVVASGTYNEQFFGPGTRLTVL.

V usage is TRBV7-9 and J usage is TRBJ2-7; D remains unclear. With 5 bases removed from V and 4 bases from J, the gap between germline ends came to 6 bases. CDR3 length: 11 residues. The germline CDR1 and CDR2 sequences are SEHNR and FQNEAQ (reference sequence). The CDR3 DNA follows: TGTGCCAGCAGCCCTAGGTACGAGCAGTACTTC. Amino acids: CASSPRYEQYF.

This clone was seen more than once but under ten times. The CDR3 is CASSLPGSVASTDTQYF. The CDR3 DNA follows: TGTGCCAGCAGCTTGCCGGGTAGCGTAGCGAGCACAGATACGCAGTATTTT. This rearrangement joins TRBV5-6 to TRBJ2-3; weak D call: TRBD2 (5 bases). Trimming stripped 1 base from V and 0 bases from J, with 15 bases between. This CDR3 contains 17 residues. Germline V CDR1 and CDR2: SGHDT, YYEEEE.

The rearrangement uses TRBV27 and TRBJ2-7, with D possibly being TRBD1 (5 bases). The CDR3 has 13 residues. In germline, CDR1 is MNHEY, CDR2 SMNVEV (reference sequence). Deletions cut 5 bases from V and 1 base from J, with 9 bases between. The CDR3 DNA reads as TGTGCCAGCAGTCTGGACATATCCTACGAGCAGTACTTC. It yields the protein CASSLDISYEQYF.

The chain is built from TRBV3-1 (or the pseudogene TRBV3-2) and TRBJ1-3; D gene uncertain. Trimming stripped 2 bases from V and 0 bases from J, with 5 bases between. The CDR3 runs to 14 residues. The V gene's germline CDR1 is LGHDT and CDR2 YNNKEL (reference sequence). The CDR3: CASSQFLSGNTIYF. The CDR3 DNA is TGTGCCAGCAGCCAATTTCTCTCTGGAAACACCATATATTTT.

The rearrangement uses TRBV19 and TRBJ1-1, with D possibly matching TRBD1 (5 bases). V was shortened by 5 bases and J by 4 bases, with 17 bases between the two germline ends. The CDR3 spans 15 residues. Germline V gives CDR1 LNHDA, CDR2 SQIVND (reference sequence). CDR3 sequence: CASSEQVARGTEAFF. The CDR3 coding sequence is TGTGCCAGTAGTGAACAGGTCGCACGTGGCACTGAAGCTTTCTTT.

The rearrangement uses TRBV7-9 and TRBJ1-2, with 10 bases matching TRBD1. V was pared by 3 bases and J by 4 bases, with 2 bases of the junction left unmatched. Germline-derived CDR1 and CDR2 are SEHNR and FQNEAQ (reference sequence). The CDR3 is 14 amino acids. The CDR3: CASSLGQGSYGYTF. DNA for the CDR3: TGTGCCAGCAGCTTGGGACAGGGGAGCTATGGCTACACCTTC.